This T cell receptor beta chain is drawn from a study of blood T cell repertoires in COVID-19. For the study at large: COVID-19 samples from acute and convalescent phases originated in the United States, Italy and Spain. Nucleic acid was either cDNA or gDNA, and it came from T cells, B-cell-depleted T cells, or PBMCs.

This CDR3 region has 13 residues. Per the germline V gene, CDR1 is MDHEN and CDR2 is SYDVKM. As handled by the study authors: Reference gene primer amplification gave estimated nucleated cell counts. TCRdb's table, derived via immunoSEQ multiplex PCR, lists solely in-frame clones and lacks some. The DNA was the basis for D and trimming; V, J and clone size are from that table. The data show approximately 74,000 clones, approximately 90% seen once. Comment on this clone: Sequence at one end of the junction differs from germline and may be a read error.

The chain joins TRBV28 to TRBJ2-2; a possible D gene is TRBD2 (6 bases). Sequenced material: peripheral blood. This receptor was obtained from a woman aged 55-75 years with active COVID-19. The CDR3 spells CASSWRNTGGLFF. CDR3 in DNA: TGTGCCAGCAGTTGGAGGAACACCGGGGGGCTGTTTTTT.